These 4 T cell receptor beta chains were sequenced from one sample in a study of CD8+ T cells in alopecia areata. cDNA reverse transcribed from extracted RNA served as the sequencing template. Repertoires were generated with immunoSEQ multiplex PCR, while TCRdb's copy carries only in-frame clones and drops some. The sample has more than 95,000 clones, around 61% seen once. Sample: CD4+ T cells sorted from blood. The source is a human donor in good health.

This clone was seen a few times. V and J are TRBV30 and TRBJ2-7; D may be TRBD1 (6 bases). The CDR3 is 14 residues long. Germline values: CDR1 GTSNPN, CDR2 SVGIG (reference sequence). With 3 bases removed from V and 3 bases from J, the gap between germline ends came to 15 bases. The CDR3, as DNA: TGTGCCTGGAGCCGTGGAGGACAGTACTACGAGCAGTACTTC. This sequence encodes CAWSRGGQYYEQYF.

The chain has TRBV30 and TRBJ1-4; maybe TRBD1 (5 bases). Germline lookup yields CDR1 GTSNPN and CDR2 SVGIG (reference sequence). This CDR3 spans 14 amino acids. The V and J ends lost 6 bases and 0 bases respectively, with 11 bases between them. The CDR3 is CACSDTATNEKLFF. Here the CDR3 DNA reads TGTGCCTGTTCGGACACCGCAACTAATGAAAAACTGTTTTTT.

The gene calls are TRBV5-1 and TRBJ1-2; maybe TRBD1 (5 bases). Trimming shortened V by 0 bases and J by 8 bases, and 11 bases separated the two germline ends. The CDR3 covers 13 residues. The V gene's germline CDR1 is SGHRS and CDR2 YFSETQ. The CDR3 here is CASSLVPGSGYTF. The CDR3 DNA sequence: TGCGCCAGCAGCTTGGTGCCAGGGAGCGGCTACACCTTC.

The chain has TRBV29-1 and TRBJ2-3; maybe TRBD1 (6 bases). CDR3 length: 15 amino acids. Germline V lookup: CDR1 SQVTM, CDR2 ANQGSEA. Deletions cut 2 bases from V and 0 bases from J, with 12 bases between. The CDR3 spells CSVEIRQASTDTQYF. CDR3 nucleotides: TGCAGCGTTGAAATCCGACAGGCTAGCACAGATACGCAGTATTTT.